The following is a TCR beta chain sequence with its context. Its matching antigen is unknown. This sample stems from a study of shared clonotypes between healthy human individuals. Notes on the study in general: With a handful of donors compared, around 5% of naive CD4 clonotypes were shared.

Assay used: immunoSEQ multiplex PCR; TCRdb lists only in-frame clones, some missing. The repertoire has 700,000 or so clones, approximately 79% of them found once; the top ten carry 1.8%. Source material: memory CD4+ T cells sorted from blood. The subset here: CD45RA-negative fraction. The sequence came from a woman in her thirties in good health.

The CDR3 coding sequence is TGCAGCGTTGTAAGCCTAGCGGGGAGCACAGATACGCAGTATTTT. Protein sequence: CSVVSLAGSTDTQYF. The chain couples TRBV29-1 to TRBJ2-3; 9 nucleotides match TRBD2. The V segment lost 4 bases and the J segment 0 bases; nucleotides outside the gene matches: 5. Germline V gene data show CDR1 as SQVTM and CDR2 as ANQGSEA. CDR3 size: 15 residues.